This T cell receptor beta chain was captured by sequencing in a study of blood T cell repertoires in COVID-19. Whole-study context: The United States, Italy and Spain provided the acute and convalescent COVID-19 samples.

This CDR3 is built from 15 residues. The V and J ends lost 3 bases and 8 bases, in that order; junction bases with no gene match: 5. Per germline, CDR1 LNHDA and CDR2 SQIVND (reference sequence). The repertoire was sequenced with immunoSEQ multiplex PCR; TCRdb's copy has only in-frame clones and lacks some. Of approximately 89,000 clones in the sample, over 65% are singletons; the top ten hold approximately 15%. The clonotype comes from an older woman with acute or convalescent COVID-19. V gene TRBV19 combines with J gene TRBJ1-4; TRBD1 aligns across 11 bases. The specimen was peripheral blood. The CDR3, as DNA: TGTGCCAGTAGTATTCGGACAGGGGGCGGGGAAAAACTGTTTTTT. It codes for CASSIRTGGGEKLFF.